Below, one TCR beta chain is given with its context. Its antigen is as yet unknown. This CDR3 spans 16 amino acids. CDR1 and CDR2 from the germline V gene are ENHRY and SYGVKD. V lost 0 bases and J lost 5, with 16 bases in between. PCR primers comprised 60 Vbeta and 13 Jbeta primers. Study processing details: Counted up in a later analysis, unique TCR beta chains came to about 80 million, with around 9.9 million shared. Profiling relied on immunoSEQ multiplex PCR, and the TCRdb table lists in-frame clones only, not all of them. From that table come the V and J calls and clone size; the DNA was used to work out D and trimming. The table shows 150,000 to 200,000 clones, with around four fifths occurring only once. This record belongs to a study of cytomegalovirus exposure and HLA in healthy donors. General study results and limits: Presence/absence analyses assumed roughly uniform sequencing depth across donors. Previous analysis showed most TCR beta V segments were productive about 90% or about 30% of the time.

This sequence joins TRBV10-3 and TRBJ2-5; perhaps TRBD2 as D (6 bases). The material sequenced was PBMCs. The source is a female donor in good health and CMV-seronegative. This CDR3 reads CAISESLGGVGETQYF. DNA of the CDR3: TGTGCCATCAGTGAGTCTCTGGGGGGAGTTGGGGAGACCCAGTACTTC.